This T cell receptor beta chain was sequenced in a study of STAT3 mutations in large granular lymphocyte leukemia. Study-level results: In T-cell large granular lymphocyte leukemia, about half of patients showed multiple immunodominant subclonotypes.

Data came from immunoSEQ multiplex PCR; TCRdb stores just in-frame clones and leaves some out. The repertoire consists of thousands of clones, with around 75% occurring once and the leading ten covering roughly 25%. Comment on this clone: Its antigen is still unknown.

The CDR3 runs 18 residues. Germline loops: CDR1 SGHNT, CDR2 YYREEE (reference sequence). V was clipped by 3 bases and J by 0 bases, with 16 bases between them. The chain carries TRBV5-4 and TRBJ2-6; D is uncertain. The receptor's source is a woman in her thirties or forties with T-cell large granular lymphocyte leukemia. Some clones in this sample may be carry-over from other donors' samples. The sample consisted of peripheral blood mononuclear cells. In DNA, the CDR3 is TGTGCCAGCAGCTCGCTTGGGCAGTCCCCCTCTGGGGCCAACGTCCTGACTTTC. It is translated as CASSSLGQSPSGANVLTF.